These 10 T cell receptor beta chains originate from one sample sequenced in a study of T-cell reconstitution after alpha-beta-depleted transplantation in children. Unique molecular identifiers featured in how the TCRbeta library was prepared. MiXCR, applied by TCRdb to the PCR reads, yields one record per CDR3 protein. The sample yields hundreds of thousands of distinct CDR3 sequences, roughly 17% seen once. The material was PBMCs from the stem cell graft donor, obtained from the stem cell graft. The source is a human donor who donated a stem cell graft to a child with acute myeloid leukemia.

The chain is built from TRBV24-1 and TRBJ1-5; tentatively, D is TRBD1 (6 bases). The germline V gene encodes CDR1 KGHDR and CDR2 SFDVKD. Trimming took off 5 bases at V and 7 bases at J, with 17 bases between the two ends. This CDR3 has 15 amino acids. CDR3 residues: CATSATGSGRQPQHF. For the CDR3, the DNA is TGTGCCACCAGTGCCACAGGGAGCGGCAGGCAGCCCCAGCATTTT.

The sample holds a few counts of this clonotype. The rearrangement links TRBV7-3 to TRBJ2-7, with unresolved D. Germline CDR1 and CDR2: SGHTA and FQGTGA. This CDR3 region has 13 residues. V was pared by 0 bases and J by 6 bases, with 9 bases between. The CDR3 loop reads CASSLTGNGEQYF. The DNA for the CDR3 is TGTGCCAGCAGCTTAACTGGGAATGGCGAGCAGTACTTC.

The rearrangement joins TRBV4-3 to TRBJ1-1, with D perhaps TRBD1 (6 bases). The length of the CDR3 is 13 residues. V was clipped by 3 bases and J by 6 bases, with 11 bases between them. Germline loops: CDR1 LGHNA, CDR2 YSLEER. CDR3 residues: CASSHDGGAEAFF. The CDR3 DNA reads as TGCGCCAGCAGCCACGATGGGGGCGCTGAAGCTTTCTTT.

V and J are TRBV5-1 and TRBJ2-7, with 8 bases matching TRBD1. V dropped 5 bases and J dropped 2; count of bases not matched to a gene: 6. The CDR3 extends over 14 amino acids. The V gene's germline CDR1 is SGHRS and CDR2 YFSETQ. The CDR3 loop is CASRPGTGTYEQYF. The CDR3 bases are TGCGCCAGCAGACCCGGGACAGGAACCTACGAGCAGTACTTC.

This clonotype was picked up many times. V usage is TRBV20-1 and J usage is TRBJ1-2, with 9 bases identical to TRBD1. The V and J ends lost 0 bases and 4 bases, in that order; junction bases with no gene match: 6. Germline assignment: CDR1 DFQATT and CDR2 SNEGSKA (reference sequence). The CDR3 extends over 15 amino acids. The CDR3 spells CSARDRGQGFYGYTF. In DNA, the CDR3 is TGCAGTGCTAGAGATCGGGGACAGGGCTTCTATGGCTACACCTTC.

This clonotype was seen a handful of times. This CDR3 reads CASSEWDRDTEAFF. CDR3 in DNA: TGTGCCAGCAGTGAATGGGACAGGGACACTGAAGCTTTCTTT. The chain uses TRBV25-1 and TRBJ1-1; 9 nucleotides line up with TRBD1. The CDR3 contains 14 residues. V shed 1 base and J 3 bases; nucleotides not matched to a gene: 0. The V gene's germline CDR1 is MGHDK and CDR2 SYGVNS.

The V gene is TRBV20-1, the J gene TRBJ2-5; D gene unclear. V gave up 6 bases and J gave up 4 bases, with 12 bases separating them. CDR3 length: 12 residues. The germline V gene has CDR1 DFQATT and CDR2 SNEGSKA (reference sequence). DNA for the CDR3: TGCAGTGCACCGAAGTCCACAGAGACCCAGTACTTC. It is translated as CSAPKSTETQYF.

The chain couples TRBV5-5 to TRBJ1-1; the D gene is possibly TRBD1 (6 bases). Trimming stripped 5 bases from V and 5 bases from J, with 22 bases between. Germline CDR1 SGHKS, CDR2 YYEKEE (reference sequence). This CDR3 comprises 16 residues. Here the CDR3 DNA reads TGTGCCAGCAGTTCATCAGGGGCCCCTTTTGGTACTGAAGCTTTCTTT. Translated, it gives CASSSSGAPFGTEAFF.

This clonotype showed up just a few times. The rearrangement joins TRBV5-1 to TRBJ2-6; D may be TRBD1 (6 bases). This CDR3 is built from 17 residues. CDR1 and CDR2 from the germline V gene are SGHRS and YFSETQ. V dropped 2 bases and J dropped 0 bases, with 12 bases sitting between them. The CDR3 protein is CASSFHGQFSGANVLTF. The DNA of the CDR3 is TGCGCCAGCAGCTTCCACGGACAGTTCTCTGGGGCCAACGTCCTGACTTTC.

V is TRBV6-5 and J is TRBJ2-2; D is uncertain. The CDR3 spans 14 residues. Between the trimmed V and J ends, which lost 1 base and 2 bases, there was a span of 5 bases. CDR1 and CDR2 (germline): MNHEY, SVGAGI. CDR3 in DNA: TGTGCCAGCAGTTACTTCGACAACACCGGGGAGCTGTTTTTT. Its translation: CASSYFDNTGELFF.